One sample yielded the 3 T cell receptor beta chains listed below, sequenced in a study of blood T cell repertoires in COVID-19. Here immunoSEQ multiplex PCR was the method, and the copy in TCRdb shows in-frame clones only, minus some. The sample consists of about 250,000 clones, roughly 85% of them appearing once. Sequences were obtained from PBMCs or T cells enriched from blood (not recorded which). Receptor source: a woman aged 45-60 years who had been exposed to COVID-19.

The DNA for the CDR3 is TGTGCCAGCAACTCCAGGGACACTGAAGCTTTCTTT. Protein: CASNSRDTEAFF. The rearrangement links TRBV5-4 to TRBJ1-1, with D possibly TRBD1 on 5 matching bases. Germline-derived CDR1 and CDR2 are SGHNT and YYREEE (reference sequence). Trimming stripped 6 bases from V and 3 bases from J, with 9 bases between. This CDR3 is built from 12 residues.

The chain combines TRBV7-9 with TRBJ2-2; the D gene is possibly TRBD2 (5 bases). This CDR3 is built from 16 residues. Trimming left V 2 bases short and J 4 bases short, with 14 bases between. CDR1 is SEHNR, CDR2 FQNEAQ, per germline (reference sequence). The CDR3 DNA reads as TGTGCCAGCAGCTTAATACCCTCGGGGTCCACCGGGGAGCTGTTTTTT. Its translation is CASSLIPSGSTGELFF.

This chain links TRBV9 with TRBJ1-3; D not resolved. V lost 2 bases and J lost 4, with 7 bases in between. The germline V gene encodes CDR1 SGDLS and CDR2 YYNGEE. This CDR3 has 13 residues. The CDR3 sequence: CASSVSFGNTIYF. CDR3 DNA: TGTGCCAGCAGCGTTAGCTTCGGAAACACCATATATTTT.